This TCR beta chain came from a study of blood T cell repertoires in COVID-19. Background on the study: Samples of COVID-19 (acute and convalescent) were obtained from the United States, Italy and Spain.

The germline CDR1 and CDR2 sequences are SGHRS and YFSETQ. The germline V and J ends were trimmed by 2 bases and 8 bases, with 16 bases remaining between them. The CDR3 extends over 14 amino acids. This clone came up once. Authors' analysis steps: Amplified reference gene primers provided the basis for estimating nucleated cell counts. Libraries were prepared by immunoSEQ multiplex PCR; TCRdb keeps only in-frame clonotypes and omits some of them. V and J calls plus clone size are reproduced from that table; the DNA served to infer D and trimming. The table has approximately 130,000 clones, more than 65% seen once; the top ten hold over 2%.

Sequences were obtained from peripheral blood. The V gene is TRBV5-1, the J gene TRBJ1-2; no clear D gene. The clonotype was recovered from a woman aged 70-85 years with acute or convalescent COVID-19. Written as DNA, the CDR3 is TGCGCCAGCAGCTTTAATTCCTTGGAGGAGGGCTACACCTTC. Encoded protein: CASSFNSLEEGYTF. The full variable domain, its missing parts supplied by reference TRBV5-1 and TRBJ1-2, is KAGVTQTPRYLIKTRGQQVTLSCSPISGHRSVSWYQQTPGQGLQFLFEYFSETQRNKGNFPGRFSGRQFSNSRSEMNVSTLELGDSALYLCASSFNSLEEGYTFGSGTRLTVV.